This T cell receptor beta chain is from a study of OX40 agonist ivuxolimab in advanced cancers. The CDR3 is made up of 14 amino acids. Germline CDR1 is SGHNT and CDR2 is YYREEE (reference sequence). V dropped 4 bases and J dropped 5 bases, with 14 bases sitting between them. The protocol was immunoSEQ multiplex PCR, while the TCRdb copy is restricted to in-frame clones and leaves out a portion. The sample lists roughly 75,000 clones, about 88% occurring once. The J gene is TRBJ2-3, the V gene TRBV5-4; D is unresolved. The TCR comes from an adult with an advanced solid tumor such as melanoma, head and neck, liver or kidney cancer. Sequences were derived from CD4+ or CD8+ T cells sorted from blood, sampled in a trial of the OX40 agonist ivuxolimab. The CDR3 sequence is CASSGQLVEDTQYF. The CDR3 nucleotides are TGTGCCAGCAGCGGGCAGTTAGTAGAAGATACGCAGTATTTT.